This T cell receptor (beta chain) was sequenced during a study of T-cell reconstitution after alpha-beta-depleted transplantation in children (dated by TCRdb to 2016 to 2017). A note on the overall study: The study quantitatively tracked T-cell immune reconstitution after TCRalphabeta/CD19-depleted allogeneic hematopoietic cell transplantation in children using TCR repertoire profiling.

A note on this clonotype: Its antigen has not been determined. Within one base of it there is no much larger clone, and no base qualities were kept.

The CDR3 spans 13 residues, from the cysteine through the phenylalanine. Only the CDR3 region is kept as DNA, spanning 39 bases read in frame from base 1. Trimming removed 2 bases from V and 8 bases from J, leaving 13 bases between the germline ends. CDR1 and CDR2, per the germline V gene, are SQVTM and ANQGSEA. Library preparation used PCR. The sequencer listed for this sample is Illumina HiSeq 2500. TCR libraries were prepared with molecular barcoding, using unique molecular identifiers to normalize TCRbeta repertoire quantification. TCRdb passed the public sequencing reads through fastp at Q25 and MiXCR, retaining productive beta sequences. Each entry is one CDR3 protein sequence, shown with its most common DNA and genes. Counted in this sample were 440,000 or so distinct CDR3 sequences; roughly 11% of them appeared once. The ten largest account for nearly 5.5% of the sample.

Sequencing used PBMCs from the stem cell graft donor, obtained from the stem cell graft. The V and J segments used are TRBV29-1 and TRBJ2-4, with the D gene not clear enough to name. The sequence came from a human donor who donated a stem cell graft to a child with acute myeloid leukemia. The CDR3 in this case is CSVERVADDIQYF. The sequence in DNA is TGCAGCGTTGAAAGGGTCGCCGACGACATTCAGTACTTC.